These 24 T cell receptor beta chains originate from one sample sequenced in a study of blood T cell repertoires in COVID-19. The protocol was immunoSEQ multiplex PCR, while the TCRdb copy is restricted to in-frame clones and leaves out a portion. The table includes around 170,000 clones, about nine tenths detected once. Specimen: peripheral blood. Receptors originate from a man between 60 and 70 years old with acute or convalescent COVID-19.

The V and J genes are TRBV7-7 and TRBJ1-1; 7 bases are a match to TRBD1. The trim removed 6 bases at V and 4 bases at J, leaving 5 bases unmatched. CDR1 is SSHAT and CDR2 is FNYEAQ in the germline V gene (reference sequence). The CDR3 is made up of 13 amino acids. The CDR3 nucleotides read TGTGCCAGCAGTCTGGGACAGTTCACTGAAGCTTTCTTT. As protein: CASSLGQFTEAFF. Filled out from reference TRBV7-7 and TRBJ1-1, the complete variable domain reads GAGVSQSPRYKVTKRGQDVTLRCDPISSHATLYWYQQALGQGPEFLTYFNYEAQPDKSGLPSDRFSAERPEGSISTLTIQRTEQRDSAMYRCASSLGQFTEAFFGQGTRLTVV.

This clone was observed a single time. V gene TRBV20-1 combines with J gene TRBJ1-5; 7 nucleotides agree with TRBD1. The CDR3 length is 14 residues. Germline CDR1 reads DFQATT; CDR2 reads SNEGSKA (reference sequence). Germline trimming cut 3 bases from V and 2 bases from J; bases unmatched to any gene: 4. CDR3: CSASAGTGNQPQHF. The CDR3 DNA follows: TGCAGTGCTAGTGCGGGGACAGGCAATCAGCCCCAGCATTTT.

The chain couples TRBV5-6 to TRBJ1-5, with TRBD1 identical over 9 bases. The CDR3 consists of 15 residues. Per the germline V gene, CDR1 is SGHDT and CDR2 is YYEEEE. The V and J ends lost 2 bases and 6 bases, in that order; junction bases with no gene match: 6. CDR3 region: CASSLTGGMSQPQHF. The CDR3 region has the DNA TGTGCCAGCAGCTTAACAGGGGGCATGAGTCAGCCCCAGCATTTT.

J is TRBJ1-5 and V is TRBV12-3 or TRBV12-4, with D maybe TRBD1 (5 bases). V lost 5 bases, J lost 7 bases, and 9 bases lay in between. This CDR3 has 12 residues. The CDR3 sequence is CASSPQGQPQHF. The DNA for the CDR3 is TGTGCCAGCAGTCCGCAGGGCCAGCCCCAGCATTTT.

The CDR3 loop is CASSVDGLAEQETQYF. The CDR3 bases are TGTGCCAGCAGCGTAGACGGACTAGCCGAACAAGAGACCCAGTACTTC. The chain recombines TRBV9 with TRBJ2-5, with 8 nucleotides matching TRBD2. CDR1 and CDR2 (germline): SGDLS, YYNGEE. CDR3 length equals 16 residues. With V trimmed by 0 bases and J by 2 bases, 6 bases remained unmatched.

This sequence joins TRBV29-1 and TRBJ1-5; perhaps TRBD1 as D (5 bases). V lost 1 base and J lost 7, with 14 bases in between. The CDR3 runs to 14 residues. From germline, CDR1 is SQVTM and CDR2 ANQGSEA. The CDR3 reads CSVEGSVGGQPQHF. In DNA, the CDR3 is TGCAGCGTTGAAGGTAGCGTTGGGGGGCAGCCCCAGCATTTT.

This chain links TRBV5-1 with TRBJ2-5; D is perhaps TRBD2 (5 bases). Germline V gene lookup returns CDR1 SGHRS and CDR2 YFSETQ. Between the trimmed V and J ends, which lost 0 bases and 7 bases, there was a span of 7 bases. This CDR3 region has 12 residues. The CDR3 bases are TGCGCCAGCAGCTTGGGGGCGGGGACCCAGTACTTC. Protein product: CASSLGAGTQYF.

This chain connects TRBV5-1 to TRBJ2-5; 12 bases fit TRBD2. Looked up from germline, CDR1 is SGHRS and CDR2 is YFSETQ. The CDR3 is 16 residues long. With V trimmed by 3 bases and J by 12 bases, 15 bases remained unmatched. This chain's CDR3 is CASSSQIWASGGEKYF. The CDR3 coding sequence is TGCGCCAGCAGCTCGCAAATTTGGGCTAGCGGGGGGGAAAAGTACTTC.

This clone was detected once. The chain combines TRBV7-2 with TRBJ2-2; possible D gene TRBD1, 6 bases. This CDR3 contains 16 residues. The germline CDR1 and CDR2 sequences are SGHTA and FQGNSA. V shed 2 bases and J shed 1 base, with 11 bases lying between them. The CDR3 sequence: CASSLFGGQNTGELFF. The CDR3 DNA reads as TGTGCCAGCAGCTTATTTGGGGGCCAGAACACCGGGGAGCTGTTTTTT. The full variable domain, with the rest looked up from reference TRBV7-2 and TRBJ2-2, is GAGVSQSPSNKVTEKGKDVELRCDPISGHTALYWYRQSLGQGLEFLIYFQGNSAPDKSGLPSDRFSAERTGGSVSTLTIQRTQQEDSAVYLCASSLFGGQNTGELFFGEGSRLTVL.

V and J are TRBV10-3 and TRBJ1-1, with D unclear. This CDR3 has 13 amino acids. V lost 3 bases and J 0 bases, leaving 5 bases between the germline ends. From germline, CDR1 is ENHRY and CDR2 SYGVKD. The CDR3 sequence is CAISETVNTEAFF. The CDR3 nucleotides read TGTGCCATCAGTGAAACTGTGAACACTGAAGCTTTCTTT.

V usage is TRBV18 and J usage is TRBJ2-5, with 11 bases aligning to TRBD1. V lost 3 bases, J lost 3 bases, and 3 bases stayed unmatched. The CDR3 extends over 15 amino acids. Germline CDR1 is KGHSH and CDR2 is LQKENI. This chain's CDR3 is CASSPDRGREETQYF. The CDR3 DNA sequence: TGTGCCAGCTCACCGGACAGGGGGCGGGAAGAGACCCAGTACTTC.

The rearrangement joins TRBV5-8 to TRBJ1-5, with 9 bases identical to TRBD1. The V and J ends lost 2 bases and 6 bases, in that order; junction bases with no gene match: 18. Germline CDR1 is SGHTS and CDR2 is YDEGEE. The CDR3 sequence is 19 residues long. The CDR3 DNA reads as TGTGCCAGCAGCTTTACTACCGGGACAGGGCCCGAATTCGGTCAGCCCCAGCATTTT. It codes for CASSFTTGTGPEFGQPQHF.

This rearrangement joins TRBV25-1 to TRBJ2-1; D might be TRBD1 (5 bases). Germline V gene lookup returns CDR1 MGHDK and CDR2 SYGVNS. The CDR3 runs to 13 residues. Trimming stripped 6 bases from V and 8 bases from J, with 14 bases between. The CDR3 here is CASSAIQDDEQFF. CDR3 DNA sequence: TGTGCCAGCAGCGCTATACAGGATGATGAGCAGTTCTTC.

The chain has TRBV5-1 and TRBJ2-3; D ambiguous. V dropped 6 bases and J dropped 2 bases, with 13 bases sitting between them. Germline V gene data show CDR1 as SGHRS and CDR2 as YFSETQ. CDR3 size: 14 residues. The DNA of the CDR3 is TGCGCCAGCACCCCCCAGGTGTTCACAGATACGCAGTATTTT. It specifies CASTPQVFTDTQYF.

This clone was counted only a few times. The chain joins TRBV9 to TRBJ2-6; D is unresolved. Germline-derived CDR1 and CDR2 are SGDLS and YYNGEE. V was trimmed by 3 bases and J by 4 bases, leaving 14 bases between them. This CDR3 region has 16 residues. The CDR3 is CASSARLHSGANVLTF. CDR3 nucleotides: TGTGCCAGCAGCGCCCGACTGCACTCGGGGGCCAACGTCCTGACTTTC.

V usage is TRBV24-1 and J usage is TRBJ2-1; TRBD1 matches at 9 bases. The germline gives CDR1 KGHDR, CDR2 SFDVKD. This CDR3 has 16 amino acids. V trimming: 3 bases; J trimming: 1 base; junction bases outside the gene matches: 3. The DNA for the CDR3 is TGTGCCACCAGTGATCACAGGGGGCGATCCTACAATGAGCAGTTCTTC. Its translation: CATSDHRGRSYNEQFF.

As regards this clone: The identical CDR3 is also encoded by other nucleotide sequences in the sample. The chain couples TRBV12-5 to TRBJ1-1, with D unresolved. CDR3 length: 13 residues. Germline lookup yields CDR1 LGHNT and CDR2 FRNRAP. The V end lost 1 base, the J end lost 1 base, and 4 bases lay between the germline ends. CDR3 loop: CASGLAGNTEAFF. In DNA, the CDR3 is TGTGCTAGTGGTTTGGCAGGGAACACTGAAGCTTTCTTT.

This chain links TRBV6-4 with TRBJ1-1; maybe TRBD1 (5 bases). Germline lookup yields CDR1 MRHNA and CDR2 SNTAGT. Trimming shortened V by 4 bases and J by 4 bases, and 13 bases separated the two germline ends. This CDR3 region has 14 residues. CDR3 residues: CASSVGVGGTEAFF. DNA of the CDR3: TGTGCCAGCAGTGTAGGGGTAGGCGGCACTGAAGCTTTCTTT.

The chain is built from TRBV27 and TRBJ2-2; the D gene is possibly TRBD2 (6 bases). CDR3 length equals 14 residues. Per the germline V gene, CDR1 is MNHEY and CDR2 is SMNVEV (reference sequence). The V gene lost 7 bases and the J gene lost 2 bases, with 11 bases spanning the gap. CDR3 DNA sequence: TGTGCCAGCAAAAGGGCGGGAAACACCGGGGAGCTGTTTTTT. This codes for CASKRAGNTGELFF.

V usage is TRBV29-1 and J usage is TRBJ1-5, with TRBD1 identical over 9 bases. Germline V gives CDR1 SQVTM, CDR2 ANQGSEA. This CDR3 spans 16 amino acids. The junction had 5 bases not matched to a gene; V was cut back by 0 bases and J by 2 bases. The CDR3 sequence: CSVEEGTGYGNQPQHF. CDR3 sequence (DNA): TGCAGCGTTGAAGAAGGGACAGGGTATGGCAATCAGCCCCAGCATTTT.

A few counts support this clone. The chain couples TRBV11-3 to TRBJ1-1, with D uncertain. Germline CDR1 SGHNT, CDR2 YENEEA. Trimming left V 1 base short and J 5 bases short, with 8 bases between. The CDR3 sequence is 13 residues long. CDR3 protein: CASSLGPGTEAFF. CDR3 DNA sequence: TGTGCCAGCAGCTTAGGGCCGGGGACTGAAGCTTTCTTT.

This clone was detected only once. J is TRBJ1-1 and V is TRBV12-3 or TRBV12-4; D unclear. V was pared by 5 bases and J by 1 base, with 8 bases between. CDR3 size: 13 residues. The CDR3 DNA reads TGTGCCAGCAGTGACACAGCGAACACTGAAGCTTTCTTT. The encoded protein is CASSDTANTEAFF.

This clone has only a few counts. The chain carries TRBV12-3 or TRBV12-4 and TRBJ2-3; 8 bases agree with TRBD1. The CDR3 length is 12 residues. V trimming: 3 bases; J trimming: 10 bases; junction bases outside the gene matches: 3. The CDR3 loop reads CASSLTGASQYF. The CDR3 DNA reads TGTGCCAGCAGTTTGACAGGGGCCTCGCAGTATTTT.

The V gene is TRBV11-2, the J gene TRBJ2-1; 11 bases align to TRBD1. The CDR3 has 16 amino acids. CDR1 and CDR2 (germline): SGHAT, FQNNGV. The junction had 9 bases not matched to a gene; V was cut back by 2 bases and J by 9 bases. DNA of the CDR3: TGTGCCAGCAGCTTATCCGGACAGGGGGCATATAGTGAGCAGTTCTTC. Protein sequence: CASSLSGQGAYSEQFF.